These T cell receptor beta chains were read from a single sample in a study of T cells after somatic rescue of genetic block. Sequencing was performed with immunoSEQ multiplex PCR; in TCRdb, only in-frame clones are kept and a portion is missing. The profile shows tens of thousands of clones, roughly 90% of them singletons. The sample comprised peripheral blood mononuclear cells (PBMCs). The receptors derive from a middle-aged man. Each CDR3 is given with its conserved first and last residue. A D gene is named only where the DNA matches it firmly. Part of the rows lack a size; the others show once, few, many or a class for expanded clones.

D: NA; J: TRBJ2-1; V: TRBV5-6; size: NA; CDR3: CASSSWAVEQFF; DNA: TGTGCCAGCAGCTCGTGGGCGGTTGAGCAGTTCTTC
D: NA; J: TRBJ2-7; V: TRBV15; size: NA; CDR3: CATSEHSSTYEQYF; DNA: TGTGCCACCAGCGAGCATTCATCAACCTACGAGCAGTACTTC
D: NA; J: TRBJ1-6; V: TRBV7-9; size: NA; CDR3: CASSLPGLNSPLHF; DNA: TGTGCCAGCAGTCTACCGGGACTTAATTCACCCCTCCACTTT
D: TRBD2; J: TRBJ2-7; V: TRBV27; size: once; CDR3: CASVSWTSGRLEQYF; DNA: TGTGCCAGCGTGTCCTGGACTAGCGGGAGGCTCGAGCAGTACTTC
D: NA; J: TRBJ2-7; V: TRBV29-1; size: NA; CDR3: CSVVRDSYEQYF; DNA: TGCAGCGTTGTGCGGGACTCCTACGAGCAGTACTTC
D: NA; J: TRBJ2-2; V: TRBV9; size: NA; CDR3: CASSVGGPGELFF; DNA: TGTGCCAGCAGCGTAGGGGGACCCGGGGAGCTGTTTTTT
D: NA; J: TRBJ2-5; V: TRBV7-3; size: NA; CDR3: CASSWDTGETQYF; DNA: TGTGCCAGCAGCTGGGACACTGGAGAGACCCAGTACTTC
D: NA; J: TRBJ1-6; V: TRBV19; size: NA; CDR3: CASRAANNSPLHF; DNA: TGTGCCAGTAGAGCGGCTAATAATTCACCCCTCCACTTT
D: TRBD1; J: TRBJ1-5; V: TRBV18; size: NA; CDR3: CASSAGTMRTGGGQPQHF; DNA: TGTGCCAGCTCAGCCGGCACCATGAGGACAGGGGGCGGTCAGCCCCAGCATTTT
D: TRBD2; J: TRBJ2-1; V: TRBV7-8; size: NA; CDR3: CASSLAKLASTYNEQFF; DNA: TGTGCCAGCAGCTTAGCGAAACTAGCGTCTACCTACAATGAGCAGTTCTTC
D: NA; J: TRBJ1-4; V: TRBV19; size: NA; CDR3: CASSMTGLEKLFF; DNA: TGTGCCAGTAGTATGACCGGCCTCGAAAAACTGTTTTTT
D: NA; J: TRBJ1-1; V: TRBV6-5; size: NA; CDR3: CASKSKRVNTEAFF; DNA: TGTGCCAGCAAATCTAAGCGGGTGAACACTGAAGCTTTCTTT
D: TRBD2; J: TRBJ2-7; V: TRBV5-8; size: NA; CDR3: CASSRRGADSYEQYF; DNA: TGTGCCAGCAGCCGGCGGGGGGCCGATTCCTACGAGCAGTACTTC
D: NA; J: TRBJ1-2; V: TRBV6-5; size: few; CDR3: CASQRDGTVGGYTF; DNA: TGTGCCAGCCAGCGGGACGGGACGGTGGGTGGCTACACCTTC
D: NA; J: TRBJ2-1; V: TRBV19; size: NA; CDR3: CASSIPSSYNEQFF; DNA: TGTGCCAGTAGTATACCGAGCTCCTACAATGAGCAGTTCTTC
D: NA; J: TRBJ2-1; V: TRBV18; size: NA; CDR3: CASSGLDRDNEQFF; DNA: TGTGCCAGCTCAGGATTAGACAGAGACAATGAGCAGTTCTTC
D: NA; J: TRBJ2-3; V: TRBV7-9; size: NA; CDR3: CASSHSGGVSPGDTQYF; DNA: TGTGCCAGCAGCCACTCTGGCGGGGTGTCTCCCGGAGATACGCAGTATTTT
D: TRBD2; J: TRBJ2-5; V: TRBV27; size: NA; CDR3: CASSFGLAGETQYF; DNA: TGTGCCAGCAGTTTTGGACTAGCGGGAGAGACCCAGTACTTC
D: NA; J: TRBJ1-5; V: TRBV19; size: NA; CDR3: CASSPTGGGPQHF; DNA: TGTGCCAGTAGTCCGACAGGCGGCGGTCCCCAGCATTTT
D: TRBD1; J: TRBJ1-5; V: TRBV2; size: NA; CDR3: CASTNRGFNQPQHF; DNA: TGTGCCAGCACCAACAGGGGGTTCAATCAGCCCCAGCATTTT
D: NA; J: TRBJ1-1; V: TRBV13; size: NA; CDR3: CASSLAPGVNTEAFF; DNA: TGTGCCAGCAGCTTAGCTCCCGGGGTGAACACTGAAGCTTTCTTT
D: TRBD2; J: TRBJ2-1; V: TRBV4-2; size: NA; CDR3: CASSPAGGRDNEQFF; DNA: TGTGCCAGCAGCCCCGCGGGCGGGAGGGACAATGAGCAGTTCTTC
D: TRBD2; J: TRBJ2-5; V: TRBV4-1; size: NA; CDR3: CASSQPAAGGRETQYF; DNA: TGCGCCAGCAGCCAACCGGCAGCGGGGGGGCGAGAGACCCAGTACTTC
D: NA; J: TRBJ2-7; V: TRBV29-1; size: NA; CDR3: CSVDGGLSYEQYF; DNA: TGCAGCGTTGACGGCGGTCTCTCCTACGAGCAGTACTTC
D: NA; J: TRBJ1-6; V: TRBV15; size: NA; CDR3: CATSTVKDGQGNSPLHF; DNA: TGTGCCACCAGCACGGTAAAGGATGGGCAGGGTAACTCACCCCTCCACTTT
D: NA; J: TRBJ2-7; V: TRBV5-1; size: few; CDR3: CASSLVVSPYEQYF; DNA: TGCGCCAGCAGCTTGGTTGTCAGCCCCTACGAGCAGTACTTC
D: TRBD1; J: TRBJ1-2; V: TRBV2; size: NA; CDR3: CASSEYEGADYGYTF; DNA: TGTGCCAGCAGTGAATACGAGGGGGCGGACTATGGCTACACCTTC
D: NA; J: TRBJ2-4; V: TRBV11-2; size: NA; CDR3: CASSLVGIQYF; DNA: TGTGCCAGCAGCTTAGTGGGCATTCAGTACTTC
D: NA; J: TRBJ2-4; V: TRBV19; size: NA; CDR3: CASSKPGTQYF; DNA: TGTGCCAGTAGTAAACCCGGGACTCAGTACTTC
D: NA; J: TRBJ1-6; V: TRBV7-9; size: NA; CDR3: CASSTPFASPLHF; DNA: TGTGCCAGCAGCACGCCTTTCGCATCCCCCCTCCACTTT
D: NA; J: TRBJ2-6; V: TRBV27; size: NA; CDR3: CASSLAGANVLTF; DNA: TGTGCCAGCAGTTTAGCTGGGGCCAACGTCCTGACTTTC
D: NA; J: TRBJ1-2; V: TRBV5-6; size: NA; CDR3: CASSLRGAGYGYTF; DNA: TGTGCCAGCAGCTTAAGGGGGGCCGGCTATGGCTACACCTTC
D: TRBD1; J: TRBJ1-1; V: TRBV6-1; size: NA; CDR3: CASSTTGATEAFF; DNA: TGTGCCAGCAGTACGACAGGGGCCACTGAAGCTTTCTTT
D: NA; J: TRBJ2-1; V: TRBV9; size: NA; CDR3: CASSVGKGSSYNEQFF; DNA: TGTGCCAGCAGCGTAGGCAAGGGAAGCTCCTACAATGAGCAGTTCTTC
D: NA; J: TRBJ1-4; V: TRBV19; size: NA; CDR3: CASRSGGHEKLFF; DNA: TGTGCCAGTAGGTCGGGGGGACATGAAAAACTGTTTTTT
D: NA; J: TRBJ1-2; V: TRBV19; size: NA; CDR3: CASRRTATGYGYTF; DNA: TGTGCCAGTAGAAGAACAGCGACGGGCTATGGCTACACCTTC
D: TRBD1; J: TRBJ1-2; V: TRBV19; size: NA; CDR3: CASSEGTGRRFGYTF; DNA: TGTGCCAGTAGTGAAGGGACAGGGAGAAGATTCGGCTACACCTTC
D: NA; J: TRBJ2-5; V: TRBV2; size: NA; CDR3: CASSLATQYF; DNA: TGTGCCAGCAGCCTCGCAACCCAGTACTTC
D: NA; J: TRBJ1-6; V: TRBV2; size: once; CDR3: CASYSRESYNSPLHF; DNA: TGTGCCAGCTACAGTCGGGAATCCTATAATTCACCCCTCCACTTT
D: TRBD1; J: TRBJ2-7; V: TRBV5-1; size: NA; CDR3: CASRNAGGSYEQYF; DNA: TGCGCCAGCAGAAACGCAGGGGGCTCCTACGAGCAGTACTTC
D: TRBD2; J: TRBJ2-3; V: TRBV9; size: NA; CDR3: CASSPLAGGTDTQYF; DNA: TGTGCCAGCAGCCCGTTAGCGGGGGGCACAGATACGCAGTATTTT
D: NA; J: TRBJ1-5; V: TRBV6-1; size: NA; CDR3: CASSEPGGQPQHF; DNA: TGTGCCAGCAGTGAGCCCGGAGGTCAGCCCCAGCATTTT
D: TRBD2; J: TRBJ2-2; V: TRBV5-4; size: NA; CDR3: CASSTRTSGSGELFF; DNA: TGTGCCAGCAGCACCCGGACTAGCGGGAGCGGGGAGCTGTTTTTT
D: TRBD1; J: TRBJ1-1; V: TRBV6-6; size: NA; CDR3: CASSGAGGENTEAFF; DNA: TGTGCCAGCAGTGGCGCAGGGGGGGAGAACACTGAAGCTTTCTTT
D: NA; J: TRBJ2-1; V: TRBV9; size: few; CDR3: CASSVGAANEQFF; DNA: TGTGCCAGCAGCGTAGGAGCCGCCAATGAGCAGTTCTTC
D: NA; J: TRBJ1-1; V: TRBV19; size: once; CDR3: CASSPSDNTEAFF; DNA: TGTGCCAGTAGTCCGTCAGACAACACTGAAGCTTTCTTT
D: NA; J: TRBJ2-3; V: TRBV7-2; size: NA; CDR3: CASSLGVGPGTDTQYF; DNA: TGTGCCAGCAGCTTAGGGGTAGGGCCTGGCACAGATACGCAGTATTTT
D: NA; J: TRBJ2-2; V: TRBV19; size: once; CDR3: CASSIGDVGALPAGELFF; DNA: TGTGCCAGTAGTATAGGGGATGTAGGGGCCCTCCCTGCCGGGGAGCTGTTTTTT
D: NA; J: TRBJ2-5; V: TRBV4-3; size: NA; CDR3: CASSQLSGGEETQYF; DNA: TGCGCCAGCAGCCAACTTTCAGGGGGGGAAGAGACCCAGTACTTC
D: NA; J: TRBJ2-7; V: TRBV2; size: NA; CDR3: CASSEAATVNYEQYF; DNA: TGTGCCAGCAGTGAAGCGGCGACTGTGAACTACGAGCAGTACTTC